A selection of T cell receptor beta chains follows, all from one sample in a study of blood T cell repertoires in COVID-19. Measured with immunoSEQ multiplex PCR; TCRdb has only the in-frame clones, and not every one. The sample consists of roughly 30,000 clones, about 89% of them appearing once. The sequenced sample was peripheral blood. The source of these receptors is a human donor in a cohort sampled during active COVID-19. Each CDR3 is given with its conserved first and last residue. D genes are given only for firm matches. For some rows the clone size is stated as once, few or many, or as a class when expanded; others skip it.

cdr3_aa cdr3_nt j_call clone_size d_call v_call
CASSLGQGAYEQYF TGCGCCAGCAGCTTAGGACAGGGGGCATACGAGCAGTACTTC TRBJ2-7 NA TRBD1 TRBV5-1
CASKLAGGPASPGELFF TGTGCCAGCAAACTAGCGGGGGGGCCAGCTAGCCCCGGGGAGCTGTTTTTT TRBJ2-2 once TRBD2 TRBV19
CASSLARGGDRGLNSPLHF TGTGCCAGCAGCTTAGCGCGGGGCGGGGACAGGGGGTTGAATTCACCCCTCCACTTT TRBJ1-6 few TRBD1 TRBV7-9
CASSESPDSEKETQYF TGTGCCAGCAGTGAATCTCCGGACAGTGAGAAAGAGACCCAGTACTTC TRBJ2-5 NA NA TRBV25-1
CASSKGQGGSHTEAFF TGTGCCAGCAGTAAGGGACAGGGAGGATCTCACACTGAAGCTTTCTTT TRBJ1-1 NA TRBD1 TRBV5-8
CASSEGHEIPTEQFF TGCGCCAGCAGCGAGGGACACGAGATTCCTACCGAGCAGTTCTTC TRBJ2-1 NA NA TRBV5-1
CASSQGMGGYTF TGTGCCAGCAGTCAGGGGATGGGTGGCTACACCTTC TRBJ1-2 NA NA TRBV3-1/TRBV3-2
CASSLFLGELFF TGTGCCAGCAGTTTATTTCTTGGGGAGCTGTTTTTT TRBJ2-2 NA NA TRBV27
CASSLARSDVYGYTF TGTGCCAGCAGCTTAGCGCGGTCAGACGTCTATGGCTACACCTTC TRBJ1-2 NA NA TRBV7-9
CAWSVLGGGQAFF TGTGCCTGGAGTGTACTCGGGGGGGGGCAGGCTTTCTTT TRBJ1-1 NA NA TRBV30
CASSFLPRSDSNQPQHF TGTGCCAGCAGCTTTTTACCCCGCAGTGATAGCAATCAGCCCCAGCATTTT TRBJ1-5 NA NA TRBV5-8
CASSPPVQETQYF TGTGCCAGCAGCCCCCCCGTCCAAGAGACCCAGTACTTC TRBJ2-5 once NA TRBV3-1/TRBV3-2
CASSHETREETQYF TGTGCCAGCAGCCATGAGACTAGAGAGGAGACCCAGTACTTC TRBJ2-5 NA NA TRBV3-1/TRBV3-2
CASSAGLDEKLFF TGTGCCAGCAGTGCAGGATTAGATGAAAAACTGTTTTTT TRBJ1-4 NA NA TRBV12-3/TRBV12-4
CASSLTGLAKNIQYF TGTGCCAGCAGCTTGACAGGGCTAGCCAAAAACATTCAGTACTTC TRBJ2-4 NA TRBD1 TRBV7-9
CASSGQGTTTEAFF TGTGCCAGCAGCGGACAGGGAACGACGACTGAAGCTTTCTTT TRBJ1-1 NA TRBD1 TRBV9
CASSTRSVSPGHNTGELFF TGTGCCAGTAGTACCCGCAGCGTGAGTCCGGGACACAACACCGGGGAGCTGTTTTTT TRBJ2-2 NA NA TRBV19
CASRKTSGGPYNEQFF TGTGCCAGCAGAAAGACTAGCGGGGGGCCTTACAATGAGCAGTTCTTC TRBJ2-1 NA TRBD2 TRBV14
CASSVDGGASGGYTF TGCGCCAGCAGCGTGGATGGGGGGGCGAGTGGTGGCTACACCTTC TRBJ1-2 once NA TRBV5-1
CASSTGTEAFF TGTGCCAGCAGTACCGGCACTGAAGCTTTCTTT TRBJ1-1 once NA TRBV12-3/TRBV12-4
CASRGRGTGHSPLHF TGTGCCAGCAGAGGGCGGGGGACAGGGCATTCACCCCTCCACTTT TRBJ1-6 NA TRBD1 TRBV2
CASSRRDTTTDTQYF TGCGCCAGCAGCCGCCGGGACACTACCACAGATACGCAGTATTTT TRBJ2-3 NA NA TRBV5-1
CASKRVTGAYEQYF TGTGCCAGCAAAAGAGTAACAGGAGCCTACGAGCAGTACTTC TRBJ2-7 NA NA TRBV27
CASNHRVKNEQFF TGTGCCAGCAATCACAGGGTTAAGAATGAGCAGTTCTTC TRBJ2-1 once NA TRBV18
CASSVGQAGTYEQYF TGTGCCAGCAGCGTAGGACAAGCGGGGACCTACGAGCAGTACTTC TRBJ2-7 once TRBD2 TRBV9
CASTPGTAYNEQFF TGTGCCAGCACCCCTGGGACAGCCTACAATGAGCAGTTCTTC TRBJ2-1 NA TRBD1 TRBV7-2
CASSLGEVSPLHF TGTGCCAGCAGCTTAGGTGAGGTCTCACCCCTCCACTTT TRBJ1-6 once NA TRBV7-3
CASSLVAGGPKGYTF TGTGCCAGCAGCTTAGTGGCTGGGGGCCCCAAAGGCTACACCTTC TRBJ1-2 NA NA TRBV7-9
CASRPPQGSSYEQYF TGTGCCAGCCGACCCCCACAGGGGTCCTCCTACGAGCAGTACTTC TRBJ2-7 NA TRBD1 TRBV6-5
CASSDPNYGYTF TGTGCCAGCAGTGACCCAAACTATGGCTACACCTTC TRBJ1-2 NA NA TRBV25-1